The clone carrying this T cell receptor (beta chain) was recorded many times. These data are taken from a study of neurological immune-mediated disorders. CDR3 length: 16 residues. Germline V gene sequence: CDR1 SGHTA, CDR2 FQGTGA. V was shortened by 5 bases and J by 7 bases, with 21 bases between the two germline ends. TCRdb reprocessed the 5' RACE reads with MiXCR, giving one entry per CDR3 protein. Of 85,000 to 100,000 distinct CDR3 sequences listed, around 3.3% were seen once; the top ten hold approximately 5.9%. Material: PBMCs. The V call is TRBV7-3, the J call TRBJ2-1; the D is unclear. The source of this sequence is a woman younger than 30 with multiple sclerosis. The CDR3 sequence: CASSPTYGPKGNEQFF. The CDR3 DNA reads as TGTGCCAGCAGCCCTACTTACGGTCCCAAGGGTAATGAGCAGTTCTTC.